Listed here is a single TCR beta chain. This sample is drawn from a study of chemoradiotherapy in HPV16-positive cancers. The protocol was immunoSEQ multiplex PCR, while the TCRdb copy is restricted to in-frame clones and leaves out a portion. The sample lists over 13,000 clones; 78% were seen once. Trimming pared 3 bases from V and 2 bases from J, leaving 16 bases between. Germline CDR1 is LNHDA and CDR2 is SQIVND (reference sequence). This CDR3 comprises 16 residues. The chain combines TRBV19 with TRBJ1-2, with D maybe TRBD1 (6 bases). The sequence was collected from a human donor with HPV-associated anogenital cancer. Specimen collection occurred from a patient who underwent chemoradiotherapy. Here the CDR3 DNA reads TGTGCCAGTAGTATCTTAGGCGGGGGCCCGAACTATGGCTACACCTTC. It encodes CASSILGGGPNYGYTF.